Shown below are 32 T cell receptor beta chains from a single sample sequenced in a study of beta chain features in type 1 diabetes. Isolated RNA was reverse transcribed in full, so expressed TCRB transcripts were sequenced. The assay was immunoSEQ multiplex PCR, and TCRdb's table has in-frame clones only and misses some. This repertoire shows 240,000 or so clones, around 65% found once; its top ten account for about 0.051%. The sample taken for sequencing was naive CD4+ T cells from blood. All receptors derive from a young man in good health.

This clone has more than one count but fewer than ten. The rearrangement uses TRBV7-6 and TRBJ2-7; D is possibly TRBD2 (6 bases). With 4 bases removed from V and 5 bases from J, the gap between germline ends came to 9 bases. The germline V gene encodes CDR1 SGHVS and CDR2 FNYEAQ. This CDR3 has 12 amino acids. DNA for the CDR3: TGTGCCAGCAGCTCGGGCGGGGACGAGCAGTACTTC. Translation: CASSSGGDEQYF.

The chain links TRBV28 to TRBJ1-2; D gene uncertain. CDR3 size: 12 residues. V was cut by 10 bases and J by 8 bases, with 17 bases left in between. Germline CDR1 reads MDHEN; CDR2 reads SYDVKM. The CDR3 region is CATVGSRWGYTF. CDR3 DNA sequence: TGTGCCACTGTGGGGTCGAGGTGGGGCTACACCTTC.

V is TRBV30 and J is TRBJ2-1; D not resolved. The germline gives CDR1 GTSNPN, CDR2 SVGIG (reference sequence). CDR3 length: 11 amino acids. V was clipped by 3 bases and J by 8 bases, with 8 bases between them. CDR3 loop: CAWRGRYEQFF. CDR3 nucleotides: TGTGCCTGGAGGGGCCGCTATGAGCAGTTCTTC.

The rearrangement links TRBV30 to TRBJ2-1; 11 bases map to TRBD2. CDR1 and CDR2 from the germline V gene are GTSNPN and SVGIG (reference sequence). This CDR3 is 15 amino acids long. V was clipped by 0 bases and J by 7 bases; unmatched bases: 5. CDR3 sequence: CAWSVRLAGTNEQFF. The DNA for the CDR3 is TGTGCCTGGAGTGTACGACTAGCGGGGACTAATGAGCAGTTCTTC.

This chain connects TRBV30 to TRBJ2-7; 7 nucleotides line up with TRBD1. V gave up 3 bases and J gave up 1 base; unmatched junction bases: 3. Germline V gene lookup returns CDR1 GTSNPN and CDR2 SVGIG (reference sequence). The CDR3 runs to 13 residues. CDR3 region: CAWSPGQSYEQYF. DNA for the CDR3: TGTGCCTGGAGCCCGGGACAGTCCTACGAGCAGTACTTC.

This chain uses TRBV5-1 with TRBJ1-2, with 9 bases identical to TRBD1. Germline CDR1 SGHRS, CDR2 YFSETQ. J gave up 6 bases and V 0 bases, and 3 bases lay outside the gene matches. The CDR3 loop spans 14 amino acids. The CDR3 DNA follows: TGCGCCAGCAGCTTGGACAGGGGGCTTGATGGCTACACCTTC. Residues: CASSLDRGLDGYTF.

V gene TRBV10-1 combines with J gene TRBJ2-5; 8 nucleotides line up with TRBD2. V gave up 3 bases and J gave up 9 bases; unmatched junction bases: 6. The CDR3 has 13 amino acids. Germline CDR1 is WNHNN and CDR2 is SYGVQD (reference sequence). CDR3 DNA: TGCGCCAGCAGTGATCCTAGAGCGGGGGCCCAGTACTTC. Amino acids: CASSDPRAGAQYF.

This clone was seen a handful of times. The J gene is TRBJ2-7, the V gene TRBV18; 8 bases are a match to TRBD1. CDR1 and CDR2 (germline): KGHSH, LQKENI. The length of the CDR3 is 14 residues. Trimming removed 3 bases from V and 4 bases from J; junction bases left unmatched: 5. The chain's CDR3 is CASSPRDRRYEQYF. Here the CDR3 DNA reads TGTGCCAGCTCACCCCGGGACAGGAGGTACGAGCAGTACTTC.

The chain joins TRBV29-1 to TRBJ2-7; D not certain. Germline CDR1 and CDR2: SQVTM and ANQGSEA. CDR3 size: 12 residues. Trimming pared 2 bases from V and 5 bases from J, leaving 10 bases between. The chain's CDR3 is CSVEIVGHEQYF. The CDR3 region has the DNA TGCAGCGTTGAAATAGTCGGTCACGAGCAGTACTTC.

The chain is built from TRBV11-2 and TRBJ2-1; a possible D gene is TRBD1 (6 bases). Trimming stripped 6 bases from V and 4 bases from J, with 10 bases between. The germline V gene encodes CDR1 SGHAT and CDR2 FQNNGV. This CDR3 has 13 residues. CDR3 in amino acids: CASRPDSYNEQFF. CDR3 DNA: TGTGCCAGCAGACCGGACAGTTACAATGAGCAGTTCTTC.

The rearrangement links TRBV9 to TRBJ1-2; D uncertain. Germline V gene lookup returns CDR1 SGDLS and CDR2 YYNGEE. V lost 3 bases to trimming and J lost 8 bases, with 8 bases between them. The length of the CDR3 is 11 residues. CDR3 in amino acids: CASSGSAGYTF. DNA of the CDR3: TGTGCCAGCAGCGGGAGCGCCGGCTACACCTTC.

This clone showed up just once. The rearrangement uses TRBV16 and TRBJ2-1, with D maybe TRBD2 (8 bases). Per germline, CDR1 KGHSY and CDR2 FQNENV. V was cut by 7 bases and J by 7 bases, with 20 bases left in between. This CDR3 region has 15 residues. CDR3 nucleotides: TGTGCCAGCATCCCGGGAGGGGGCATGTGGAATGAGCAGTTCTTC. It is translated as CASIPGGGMWNEQFF.

This rearrangement joins TRBV5-1 to TRBJ1-6; 12 nucleotides match TRBD1. CDR1 and CDR2 (germline): SGHRS, YFSETQ. V lost 4 bases to trimming and J lost 10 bases; unmatched junction nucleotides: 9. CDR3 size: 16 residues. The CDR3 bases are TGCGCCAGCAGCCCCGGGACAGGGGGCGCCGTATCACCCCTCCACTTT. Amino acid sequence: CASSPGTGGAVSPLHF. Together with reference TRBV5-1 and TRBJ1-6, the CDR3 gives the full variable domain: KAGVTQTPRYLIKTRGQQVTLSCSPISGHRSVSWYQQTPGQGLQFLFEYFSETQRNKGNFPGRFSGRQFSNSRSEMNVSTLELGDSALYLCASSPGTGGAVSPLHFGNGTRLTVT.

A note on this clone: Other DNA variants within this sample encode the same CDR3. The rearrangement links TRBV7-2 to TRBJ2-7, with TRBD1 identical over 9 bases. The CDR3 consists of 14 residues. In germline, CDR1 is SGHTA, CDR2 FQGNSA. V was pared by 5 bases and J by 4 bases, with 6 bases of the junction left unmatched. The DNA of the CDR3 is TGTGCCAGCAGCGCCACAGGGGGCTCTTACGAGCAGTACTTC. As protein: CASSATGGSYEQYF.

This chain connects TRBV5-4 to TRBJ2-7; TRBD1 matches at 9 bases. Looked up from germline, CDR1 is SGHNT and CDR2 is YYREEE (reference sequence). V was clipped by 4 bases and J by 5 bases; unmatched bases: 13. The CDR3 consists of 16 residues. CDR3 protein: CASSPYLGQGSHEQYF. The CDR3 DNA follows: TGTGCCAGCAGCCCTTACCTGGGACAGGGTTCCCACGAGCAGTACTTC.

The CDR3 here is CSVEDRSYEQYF. The CDR3 DNA is TGCAGCGTTGAGGACCGCTCCTACGAGCAGTACTTC. This rearrangement joins TRBV29-1 to TRBJ2-7; no firm D call. V shed 3 bases and J shed 0 bases, with 6 bases lying between them. The CDR3 loop spans 12 amino acids. The germline CDR1 and CDR2 sequences are SQVTM and ANQGSEA.

The chain recombines TRBV25-1 with TRBJ2-7; D tentatively fits TRBD1 or TRBD2 (6 bases each). Germline CDR1 and CDR2: MGHDK and SYGVNS. The germline V and J ends were trimmed by 6 bases and 5 bases, with 17 bases remaining between them. The CDR3 totals 14 residues. CDR3 nucleotide sequence: TGTGCCAGCAGAGGGGTTGGGGGGCTCAACGAGCAGTACTTC. Translation: CASRGVGGLNEQYF.

This clone was detected a few times. This sequence joins TRBV7-9 and TRBJ2-6; 8 bases agree with TRBD1. V was clipped by 7 bases and J by 0 bases; unmatched bases: 8. The V gene's germline CDR1 is SEHNR and CDR2 FQNEAQ (reference sequence). The CDR3 runs to 17 residues. The CDR3 is CASITGTGSSGANVLTF. CDR3 DNA: TGTGCCAGCATCACCGGGACAGGATCCTCTGGGGCCAACGTCCTGACTTTC. Using reference TRBV7-9 and TRBJ2-6 for the parts outside the CDR3, the full variable domain is DTGVSQNPRHKITKRGQNVTFRCDPISEHNRLYWYRQTLGQGPEFLTYFQNEAQLEKSRLLSDRFSAERPKGSFSTLEIQRTEQGDSAMYLCASITGTGSSGANVLTFGAGSRLTVL.

A note on this clone: Other DNA sequences of this sample code for an identical CDR3. The J gene is TRBJ1-1, the V gene TRBV2, with D unclear. This CDR3 is built from 11 residues. Germline lookup yields CDR1 SNHLY and CDR2 FYNNEI. The V end was cut by 1 base, the J end by 5 bases, with 2 bases between. The CDR3 here is CASSEGTEAFF. CDR3 DNA: TGTGCCAGCAGTGAAGGGACTGAAGCTTTCTTT.

The chain links TRBV7-2 to TRBJ2-1, with TRBD2 identical over 8 bases. CDR1 and CDR2 (germline): SGHTA, FQGNSA. J gave up 4 bases and V 7 bases, and 9 bases lay outside the gene matches. The CDR3 runs to 15 residues. The CDR3 loop is CASTPESGGYNEQFF. CDR3 in DNA: TGTGCCAGCACCCCGGAAAGCGGGGGTTACAATGAGCAGTTCTTC.

The genes are TRBV2 and TRBJ1-2; D is undetermined. Looked up from germline, CDR1 is SNHLY and CDR2 is FYNNEI. V lost 6 bases and J lost 7, with 12 bases in between. CDR3 length equals 12 residues. The CDR3: CASSPGEGGYTF. CDR3 DNA: TGTGCCAGCAGCCCCGGGGAAGGTGGCTACACCTTC. The full variable domain, rest sourced from reference TRBV2 and TRBJ1-2, is EPEVTQTPSHQVTQMGQEVILRCVPISNHLYFYWYRQILGQKVEFLVSFYNNEISEKSEIFDDQFSVERPDGSNFTLKIRSTKLEDSAMYFCASSPGEGGYTFGSGTRLTVV.

CDR3 protein: CSVDGGEGSTDTQYF. In DNA, the CDR3 is TGCAGCGTTGATGGTGGGGAGGGTAGCACAGATACGCAGTATTTT. The chain combines TRBV29-1 with TRBJ2-3, with 7 bases lining up with TRBD2. The CDR3 runs 15 residues. The V and J ends lost 3 bases and 0 bases, in that order; junction bases with no gene match: 6. Germline lookup yields CDR1 SQVTM and CDR2 ANQGSEA.

The chain joins TRBV9 to TRBJ2-3; 7 bases are shared with TRBD2. The CDR3 totals 16 residues. Trimming cost V 3 bases and J 0 bases; bases outside gene matches: 7. The V gene's germline CDR1 is SGDLS and CDR2 YYNGEE. As DNA, the CDR3 is TGTGCCAGCAGCGCCCAACTAGCGACTAGCACAGATACGCAGTATTTT. Residues: CASSAQLATSTDTQYF.

The chain links TRBV5-6 to TRBJ1-5; 10 nucleotides align to TRBD1. This CDR3 has 15 amino acids. Looked up from germline, CDR1 is SGHDT and CDR2 is YYEEEE. The trim removed 2 bases at V and 6 bases at J, leaving 5 bases unmatched. The CDR3, as DNA: TGTGCCAGCAGCTTAGGACAGGGGGTGGTTCAGCCCCAGCATTTT. Its translation: CASSLGQGVVQPQHF.

The chain has TRBV4-3 and TRBJ2-1; unclear D gene. Germline-derived CDR1 and CDR2 are LGHNA and YSLEER. This CDR3 spans 13 amino acids. V lost 0 bases and J lost 7, with 7 bases in between. This chain's CDR3 is CASSQDRVNEQFF. In DNA form, the CDR3 reads TGCGCCAGCAGCCAAGATCGAGTTAATGAGCAGTTCTTC.

V gene TRBV29-1 combines with J gene TRBJ1-5; D call uncertain. Germline assignment: CDR1 SQVTM and CDR2 ANQGSEA. V gave up 6 bases and J gave up 0 bases, with 15 bases separating them. The CDR3 is 15 residues long. CDR3 sequence reads: CSVRKGGDSNQPQHF. The DNA of the CDR3 is TGCAGCGTCCGAAAGGGTGGGGATAGCAATCAGCCCCAGCATTTT. The full variable domain, rest sourced from reference TRBV29-1 and TRBJ1-5, is SAVISQKPSRDICQRGTSLTIQCQVDSQVTMMFWYRQQPGQSLTLIATANQGSEATYESGFVIDKFPISRPNLTFSTLTVSNMSPEDSSIYLCSVRKGGDSNQPQHFGDGTRLSIL.

The rearrangement uses TRBV30 and TRBJ2-5; D ambiguous. Trimming shortened V by 1 base and J by 5 bases, and 11 bases separated the two germline ends. There are 13 residues in the CDR3. The germline CDR1 and CDR2 sequences are GTSNPN and SVGIG (reference sequence). In DNA, the CDR3 is TGTGCCTGGAGTGCGCGGTCTTTGGAGACCCAGTACTTC. Amino acid sequence: CAWSARSLETQYF.

This clone was detected only a few times. CDR3: CSVGTGGNYGYTF. The CDR3 nucleotides read TGCAGCGTTGGGACAGGGGGAAACTATGGCTACACCTTC. V and J are TRBV29-1 and TRBJ1-2; 10 bases agree with TRBD1. Germline loops: CDR1 SQVTM, CDR2 ANQGSEA. The CDR3 is 13 amino acids. V shed 4 bases, J shed 2 bases, and the junction held 1 base outside the gene matches.

This clone was found a few times. The gene calls are TRBV29-1 and TRBJ1-1; no firm D call. Trimming removed 3 bases from V and 6 bases from J, with 14 bases in between. Germline-derived CDR1 and CDR2 are SQVTM and ANQGSEA. This CDR3 spans 13 amino acids. The CDR3 spells CSVESRVRAEAFF. In DNA, the CDR3 is TGCAGCGTTGAGTCTCGGGTCCGCGCTGAAGCTTTCTTT.

This clone appeared a few times. The rearrangement joins TRBV14 to TRBJ2-6; D remains ambiguous. Deletions cut 5 bases from V and 0 bases from J, with 8 bases between. CDR3 length equals 15 residues. Germline V lookup: CDR1 SGHDN, CDR2 FVKESK. CDR3 amino acids: CASSSPYSGANVLTF. The CDR3 DNA reads TGTGCCAGCAGCTCCCCGTACTCTGGGGCCAACGTCCTGACTTTC.

Only one count was recorded for this clone. This chain links TRBV14 with TRBJ2-3, with D maybe TRBD2 (6 bases). CDR3 length equals 17 residues. Looked up from germline, CDR1 is SGHDN and CDR2 is FVKESK. V shed 0 bases and J shed 1 base, with 14 bases lying between them. CDR3 sequence (DNA): TGTGCCAGCAGCCAAGATTGGACGGGAGCGGGCACAGATACGCAGTATTTT. It encodes CASSQDWTGAGTDTQYF.

The chain links TRBV10-3 to TRBJ2-7, with 13 bases aligning to TRBD2. The V gene end was trimmed by 2 bases and the J gene end by 12 bases; junction bases not matched to a gene: 10. CDR1 ENHRY and CDR2 SYGVKD come from the germline V gene. The CDR3 length is 15 residues. CDR3 DNA sequence: TGTGCCATCAGTGAGCCTGGGACTAGCGGGGAGAATTTGTACTTC. Its translation: CAISEPGTSGENLYF.